One and the same sample provided the 29 T cell receptor beta chains below, sequenced in a study of T cells after yellow fever vaccination. TCRdb independently ran MiXCR on the 5' RACE reads; one entry per CDR3 protein. The sample has 60,000 to 85,000 distinct CDR3 sequences; 6.5% are singletons. Material: CD8+ T cells sorted from PBMCs, obtained about 41 days after the first yellow fever vaccination. The source is a man aged 18-30 years who received the YFV17D yellow fever vaccine.

This clonotype was picked up many times. The chain carries TRBV11-1 and TRBJ2-3; D is uncertain. V lost 1 base and J lost 3, with 14 bases in between. This CDR3 is 16 amino acids long. CDR1 SGHAT and CDR2 FQDESV come from the germline V gene (reference sequence). The CDR3 DNA follows: TGTGCCAGCAGCTTAGTGGTAGTCGGGTCGACAGATACGCAGTATTTT. Translation: CASSLVVVGSTDTQYF. The variable domain in full, with the rest retrieved from reference TRBV11-1 and TRBJ2-3, is EAEVAQSPRYKITEKSQAVAFWCDPISGHATLYWYRQILGQGPELLVQFQDESVVDDSQLPKDRFSAERLKGVDSTLKIQPAELGDSAMYLCASSLVVVGSTDTQYFGPGTRLTVL.

This clonotype was recorded at least ten times. The chain joins TRBV28 to TRBJ2-5; D is unresolved. V was clipped by 3 bases and J by 2 bases, with 13 bases between them. This CDR3 spans 15 amino acids. CDR1 and CDR2 from the germline V gene are MDHEN and SYDVKM. Here the CDR3 reads CASSFPTPGQETQYF. The CDR3 nucleotides are TGTGCCAGCAGTTTCCCTACGCCAGGACAAGAGACCCAGTACTTC.

This clonotype was recorded a few times. The V call is TRBV12-3 or TRBV12-4, the J call TRBJ1-6, with D tentatively TRBD1 (6 bases). Trimming removed 3 bases from V and 6 bases from J, with 12 bases in between. The CDR3 is 15 residues long. DNA for the CDR3: TGTGCCAGCAGTTTTCCGGACAGACCTAATTCACCCCTCCACTTT. Protein product: CASSFPDRPNSPLHF.

V and J are TRBV29-1 and TRBJ1-2, with 7 bases fitting TRBD1. Germline values: CDR1 SQVTM, CDR2 ANQGSEA. This CDR3 has 11 amino acids. The V and J ends lost 6 bases and 8 bases, in that order; junction bases with no gene match: 6. The CDR3 protein is CSVDRDGGYTF. For the CDR3, the DNA is TGCAGCGTCGACAGGGATGGCGGCTACACCTTC.

This CDR3 is CASSQSVQETQYF. The CDR3 DNA sequence: TGTGCCAGCAGCCAATCAGTGCAGGAGACCCAGTACTTC. This rearrangement joins TRBV7-9 to TRBJ2-5; D is unresolved. Germline CDR1 is SEHNR and CDR2 is FQNEAQ (reference sequence). Trimming took 5 bases from V and 5 from J, leaving 12 bases between them. This CDR3 is 13 amino acids long.

This clonotype was seen at least ten times. V gene TRBV5-1 combines with J gene TRBJ2-5; D is perhaps TRBD1 or TRBD2 (7 bases each). CDR1 SGHRS and CDR2 YFSETQ come from the germline V gene. Trimming stripped 4 bases from V and 4 bases from J, with 17 bases between. The CDR3 is made up of 15 amino acids. CDR3 coding DNA: TGCGCCAGCAGCCTAACAACAGGGGAGGGAGAGACCCAGTACTTC. Translating it yields CASSLTTGEGETQYF.

V and J are TRBV18 and TRBJ1-5; the D is unclear. In germline, CDR1 is KGHSH, CDR2 LQKENI. There are 14 residues in the CDR3. V shed 3 bases and J shed 0 bases, with 6 bases lying between them. The DNA for the CDR3 is TGTGCCAGCTCACCGGACTATAGCAATCAGCCCCAGCATTTT. This translates into CASSPDYSNQPQHF.

There are many counts of this clonotype. The chain combines TRBV6-5 with TRBJ2-1; 7 nucleotides match TRBD1. Germline loops: CDR1 MNHEY, CDR2 SVGAGI. V shed 6 bases and J 3 bases; nucleotides not matched to a gene: 2. The CDR3 runs 13 residues. In DNA form, the CDR3 reads TGTGCCAGCAGCGGACAGGACTACAATGAGCAGTTCTTC. As protein: CASSGQDYNEQFF.

This clonotype was seen only a few times. The genes are TRBV7-6 and TRBJ2-2; TRBD1 is a possible D gene (5 bases). The CDR3 extends over 16 amino acids. V lost 3 bases and J lost 2, with 13 bases in between. The germline V gene encodes CDR1 SGHVS and CDR2 FNYEAQ. CDR3 loop: CASSLSTAINTGELFF. Written as DNA, the CDR3 is TGTGCCAGCAGCTTGTCGACAGCTATTAACACCGGGGAGCTGTTTTTT.

This clonotype has a count of ten or more. This chain joins TRBV6-1 and TRBJ1-2, with 8 bases aligning to TRBD1. CDR3 length: 15 amino acids. CDR1 and CDR2 from the germline V gene are MNHNS and SASEGT. The V and J ends lost 4 bases and 0 bases, in that order; junction bases with no gene match: 4. CDR3 sequence (DNA): TGTGCCAGCAGTGTTGGGACAGGAGCTAACTATGGCTACACCTTC. Its translation: CASSVGTGANYGYTF.

This clonotype appeared many times. The CDR3 DNA reads as TGTGCCAGCAGCCGGGGACCCTACAATGAGCAGTTCTTC. Amino acid sequence: CASSRGPYNEQFF. The chain is built from TRBV12-3 or TRBV12-4 and TRBJ2-1, with D perhaps assigned TRBD1 or TRBD2 (5 bases each). The V end was cut by 6 bases, the J end by 2 bases, with 8 bases between. The CDR3 has 13 residues.

This clonotype appeared many times. The V gene is TRBV4-1, the J gene TRBJ2-2, with D maybe TRBD1 (6 bases). Trimming pared 1 base from V and 4 bases from J, leaving 16 bases between. The CDR3 consists of 17 residues. Looked up from germline, CDR1 is MGHRA and CDR2 is YSYEKL. This CDR3 reads CASSQVWGPGATGELFF. CDR3 DNA: TGCGCCAGCAGCCAAGTTTGGGGTCCAGGGGCCACCGGGGAGCTGTTTTTT.

This clonotype has a count of ten or more. The chain is built from TRBV4-3 and TRBJ1-1; 7 bases map to TRBD1. Germline values: CDR1 LGHNA, CDR2 YSLEER. J lost 3 bases, V lost 4 bases, and 5 bases had no gene match. The CDR3 extends over 14 amino acids. CDR3: CASSPGTVDTEAFF. In nucleotides, the CDR3 is TGCGCCAGCAGCCCAGGGACAGTGGACACTGAAGCTTTCTTT.

In this sample, this clonotype turned up many times. This chain connects TRBV11-2 to TRBJ2-5; 9 bases line up with TRBD2. Germline CDR1 SGHAT, CDR2 FQNNGV. The CDR3 is 15 residues long. V lost 5 bases and J lost 1; bases outside the gene matches: 5. CDR3 in DNA: TGTGCCAGCAGCCCTTTAGCGGGGGTCCAAGAGACCCAGTACTTC. This encodes CASSPLAGVQETQYF.

The genes are TRBV2 and TRBJ2-2, with D unclear. Germline CDR1 is SNHLY and CDR2 is FYNNEI. CDR3 length: 13 amino acids. The germline V and J ends were trimmed by 4 bases and 7 bases, with 10 bases remaining between them. The CDR3 region is CASSGTTNGELFF. The DNA for the CDR3 is TGTGCCAGCAGTGGTACAACAAACGGGGAGCTGTTTTTT. Using reference TRBV2 and TRBJ2-2 for the parts outside the CDR3, the full variable domain is EPEVTQTPSHQVTQMGQEVILRCVPISNHLYFYWYRQILGQKVEFLVSFYNNEISEKSEIFDDQFSVERPDGSNFTLKIRSTKLEDSAMYFCASSGTTNGELFFGEGSRLTVL.

This clonotype was counted at least ten times. This sequence joins TRBV12-3 or TRBV12-4 and TRBJ2-3, with D tentatively TRBD2 (7 bases). Trimming cost V 3 bases and J 6 bases, with 19 bases left between them. The CDR3 is 16 amino acids. In nucleotides, the CDR3 is TGTGCCAGCAGTTTGGTAGGAGGGGGGGCTGAGGATACGCAGTATTTT. Translating it yields CASSLVGGGAEDTQYF.

In this sample, this clonotype turned up a few times. J is TRBJ1-5 and V is TRBV24-1, with 11 bases fitting TRBD1. The junction had 2 bases not matched to a gene; V was cut back by 3 bases and J by 2 bases. The CDR3 is made up of 16 amino acids. Looked up from germline, CDR1 is KGHDR and CDR2 is SFDVKD. The CDR3 here is CATSDRGQGGNQPQHF. CDR3 nucleotide sequence: TGTGCCACCAGTGATCGGGGACAGGGGGGCAATCAGCCCCAGCATTTT.

In its sample, this clonotype was seen many times. The chain combines TRBV7-9 with TRBJ1-1, with a weak D call TRBD1 (5 bases). The germline CDR1 and CDR2 sequences are SEHNR and FQNEAQ (reference sequence). V was trimmed by 7 bases and J by 8 bases, leaving 14 bases between them. The CDR3 length is 12 residues. The CDR3 DNA reads TGTGCCAGCATAAGCAGAGGGGAGGAAGCTTTCTTT. It codes for CASISRGEEAFF.

This clonotype was recorded at least ten times. This chain connects TRBV6-5 to TRBJ2-2; no clear D. Germline V gene lookup returns CDR1 MNHEY and CDR2 SVGAGI. This CDR3 comprises 14 residues. V gave up 0 bases and J gave up 4 bases, with 6 bases separating them. CDR3 protein: CASSYSIGTGELFF. The CDR3 nucleotides read TGTGCCAGCAGTTACTCGATAGGCACCGGGGAGCTGTTTTTT.

This rearrangement joins TRBV15 to TRBJ2-5; tentative D call: TRBD2 (7 bases). Trimming left V 1 base short and J 2 bases short, with 20 bases between. The CDR3 consists of 18 residues. Per the germline V gene, CDR1 is LNHNV and CDR2 is YYDKDF (reference sequence). CDR3 sequence: CATSRGRGAESNQETQYF. The CDR3 DNA follows: TGTGCCACCAGCAGAGGTCGGGGGGCCGAGTCGAATCAAGAGACCCAGTACTTC.

This clonotype was found a few times. The chain joins TRBV4-1 to TRBJ1-1, with 7 bases identical to TRBD1. The CDR3 runs to 16 residues. Germline V gives CDR1 MGHRA, CDR2 YSYEKL. After removal of 4 bases from V and 10 bases from J, the junction contained 18 bases not matched to a gene. DNA of the CDR3: TGCGCCAGCAGCCCAGAGGACAGGTTCCAGCTACATGGAGCTTTCTTT. The encoded protein is CASSPEDRFQLHGAFF.

This clonotype was picked up many times. The rearrangement uses TRBV5-1 and TRBJ2-3, with D perhaps matching TRBD2 (5 bases). V was trimmed by 2 bases and J by 0 bases, leaving 10 bases between them. CDR3 length equals 15 residues. CDR1 is SGHRS, CDR2 YFSETQ, per germline. CDR3 sequence (DNA): TGCGCCAGCAGCTTCTACCTAGCTAGCACAGATACGCAGTATTTT. It translates to CASSFYLASTDTQYF.

This chain links TRBV5-5 with TRBJ2-7; TRBD2 aligns across 9 bases. The germline gives CDR1 SGHKS, CDR2 YYEKEE (reference sequence). The V segment lost 0 bases and the J segment 1 base; nucleotides outside the gene matches: 2. The CDR3 is 15 residues long. CDR3 coding DNA: TGTGCCAGCAGCTTGGAGCGGGGGGCTTCCTACGAGCAGTACTTC. Encoded protein: CASSLERGASYEQYF.

Only a few counts were recorded for this clonotype. The rearrangement links TRBV28 to TRBJ2-3; TRBD1 matches at 9 bases. V was pared by 7 bases and J by 0 bases, with 5 bases of the junction left unmatched. Per germline, CDR1 MDHEN and CDR2 SYDVKM. CDR3 length: 15 residues. Written as DNA, the CDR3 is TGTGCCAGCACATCCGGGACAGGGAGCACAGATACGCAGTATTTT. Its translation: CASTSGTGSTDTQYF.

In its sample, this clonotype was seen many times. The rearrangement joins TRBV5-5 to TRBJ2-4; D is perhaps TRBD1 or TRBD2 (5 bases each). Germline loops: CDR1 SGHKS, CDR2 YYEKEE (reference sequence). Trimming left V 7 bases short and J 3 bases short, with 8 bases between. The CDR3 is 12 residues long. CDR3 DNA: TGTGCCAGCCGTGGGGGCAAAAACATTCAGTACTTC. The encoded protein is CASRGGKNIQYF.

The chain couples TRBV25-1 to TRBJ2-7; 9 bases fit TRBD1. This CDR3 contains 15 residues. The junction had 7 bases not matched to a gene; V was cut back by 3 bases and J by 4 bases. The germline CDR1 and CDR2 sequences are MGHDK and SYGVNS. In DNA, the CDR3 is TGTGCCAGCAGTGATTCCGACAGGGGGGGATACGAGCAGTACTTC. Amino acids: CASSDSDRGGYEQYF.

This clonotype was found a few times. The chain employs TRBV9 and TRBJ1-6; D not certain. CDR1 is SGDLS and CDR2 is YYNGEE in the germline V gene. The CDR3 covers 13 residues. Trimming shortened V by 0 bases and J by 11 bases, and 9 bases separated the two germline ends. CDR3 sequence (DNA): TGTGCCAGCAGCGTAGGAGAGGGAGCACCCCTCCACTTT. Its protein product is CASSVGEGAPLHF.

This clonotype was counted many times. The J gene is TRBJ2-3, the V gene TRBV3-1; a possible D gene is TRBD1 (5 bases). CDR1 is LGHDT and CDR2 is YNNKEL in the germline V gene (reference sequence). This CDR3 region has 14 residues. V was pared by 3 bases and J by 10 bases, with 17 bases between. The CDR3 spells CASSHKQQVFPQYF. DNA of the CDR3: TGTGCCAGCAGCCACAAACAACAGGTTTTCCCGCAGTATTTT.

This clonotype was picked up many times. The J gene is TRBJ2-3, the V gene TRBV4-3, with D hard to call. The germline gives CDR1 LGHNA, CDR2 YSLEER. Deletions cut 1 base from V and 0 bases from J, with 14 bases between. This CDR3 has 17 residues. The CDR3 sequence: CASSQGPQFPSTDTQYF. The CDR3 nucleotides are TGCGCCAGCAGCCAAGGCCCCCAGTTCCCTAGCACAGATACGCAGTATTTT.